The T cell receptor beta chain described here comes from a study of T cells after yellow fever vaccination. The overall study: Low-cell-number fractions were prepared with SMART-Seq v4 Ultra Low Input. General study points: Subsequent booster samples again held most clones from primary vaccination (just under 98% CD4, approximately 85% CD8).

Using its own MiXCR run on the 5' RACE reads, TCRdb lists one record per CDR3 protein. The table includes 250,000 or so distinct CDR3 sequences, approximately 3.6% detected once. This clonotype was picked up many times. Its antigen remains unknown. Trimming removed 0 bases at V and 5 bases at J, with 7 bases between. The CDR3 is 13 amino acids. Germline V lookup: CDR1 LGHNA, CDR2 YNFKEQ. This sequence joins TRBV4-2 and TRBJ2-5; D unresolved. The source was PBMCs, collected 15 days after the yellow fever booster vaccination. The sequence came from a man between 18 and 29 years old who received the YFV17D yellow fever vaccine. The CDR3 loop is CASSQDLLETQYF. The DNA for the CDR3 is TGTGCCAGCAGCCAAGATCTCCTGGAGACCCAGTACTTC.